These T cell receptor beta chains were read from a single sample in a study of CD8 T cells in ankylosing spondylitis. TCRdb analysed the 5' RACE reads with MiXCR anew, one entry per CDR3 protein. The sample holds 400,000 to 450,000 distinct CDR3 sequences, approximately 17% seen once. The sequenced sample consisted of blood, either unsorted or a sorted T cell fraction (not recorded which). The receptors shown here come from a male donor with ankylosing spondylitis. The CDR3 runs from the conserved cysteine through the conserved F or W. Fields, in order: clone size, D gene, V gene, J gene, CDR3 DNA, CDR3 protein. D genes are given only for firm matches. Only some rows state a clone size, as once, few, many or a class for expanded clones.

size: few
D: TRBD1
V: TRBV12-3/TRBV12-4
J: TRBJ2-4
DNA: TGTGCCAGCAGTTCAAGCCCTACAGGGGCGAGGGGAAACATTCAGTACTTC
CDR3: CASSSSPTGARGNIQYF

size: .
D: .
V: TRBV6-5
J: TRBJ2-2
DNA: TGTGCCAGCAGGGGCGCCGGGGAGCTGTTTTTT
CDR3: CASRGAGELFF

size: .
D: .
V: TRBV6-5
J: TRBJ1-1
DNA: TGTGCCAGCAGTTACGGGGGTGGAGGGGACACTGAAGCTTTCTTT
CDR3: CASSYGGGGDTEAFF

size: many
D: TRBD1
V: TRBV28
J: TRBJ2-7
DNA: TGTGCCAGCAGTACAGGGGAATACGAGCAGTACTTC
CDR3: CASSTGEYEQYF

size: many
D: .
V: TRBV5-4
J: TRBJ1-1
DNA: TGTGCCAGCAGCAAACAGGGGAACACTGAAGCTTTCTTT
CDR3: CASSKQGNTEAFF

size: .
D: TRBD1
V: TRBV11-3
J: TRBJ2-3
DNA: TGTGCCAGCAGCCACAGGGGGAGCACAGATACGCAGTATTTT
CDR3: CASSHRGSTDTQYF

size: .
D: .
V: TRBV7-2
J: TRBJ2-7
DNA: TGTGCCAGCAGCGTCCAGCCGGGACTGAGCTACGAGCAGTACTTC
CDR3: CASSVQPGLSYEQYF

size: many
D: TRBD1
V: TRBV12-3/TRBV12-4
J: TRBJ2-2
DNA: TGTGCCAGCAGTCGAGGACAGGCCACCTCCGGGGAGCTGTTTTTT
CDR3: CASSRGQATSGELFF

size: few
D: .
V: TRBV20-1
J: TRBJ2-3
DNA: TGCAGTGCTGCGAGGGGCAGTACTAGCACAGATACGCAGTATTTT
CDR3: CSAARGSTSTDTQYF

size: .
D: TRBD1
V: TRBV11-2
J: TRBJ2-3
DNA: TGTGTCAGCAGCTGGAACAGGGGGTTCGCAGATACGCAGTATTTT
CDR3: CVSSWNRGFADTQYF

size: few
D: .
V: TRBV6-1
J: TRBJ1-1
DNA: TGTGCCAGCAGTGAAGCGCCGAGGGCAAACTGGCCTGAAGCTTTCTTT
CDR3: CASSEAPRANWPEAFF

size: few
D: TRBD2
V: TRBV18
J: TRBJ2-7
DNA: TGTGCCAGCTCTCCCGGGACTAGCGAGACCTACGAGCAGTACTTC
CDR3: CASSPGTSETYEQYF

size: few
D: .
V: TRBV20-1
J: TRBJ2-7
DNA: TGCAGTGCGAGTCCGGGACAGCCGGGAGGTCACGAGCAGTACTTC
CDR3: CSASPGQPGGHEQYF

size: few
D: TRBD2
V: TRBV5-1
J: TRBJ2-5
DNA: TGCGCCAGCAGCTTGGCGCCGGGACTAGTTAATCAAGAGACCCAGTACTTC
CDR3: CASSLAPGLVNQETQYF

size: .
D: TRBD1
V: TRBV28
J: TRBJ1-2
DNA: TGTGCCAGCAGTTTATACAGTACGGGACAGTTAAACTATGGCTACACCTTC
CDR3: CASSLYSTGQLNYGYTF

size: few
D: TRBD2
V: TRBV4-1
J: TRBJ2-1
DNA: TGCGCCAGCAGCCAAGATCCGAATAGCGGGAGACGCGCTGAGCAGTTCTTC
CDR3: CASSQDPNSGRRAEQFF

size: .
D: TRBD2
V: TRBV28
J: TRBJ2-3
DNA: TGTGCCAGCAGTTCCCCGGGACTAGCGGGAGGAGCAGATACGCAGTATTTT
CDR3: CASSSPGLAGGADTQYF

size: few
D: .
V: TRBV18
J: TRBJ2-3
DNA: TGTGCCAGCTCACCTCCCTTGCCCCCAGATACGCAGTATTTT
CDR3: CASSPPLPPDTQYF

size: many
D: .
V: TRBV29-1
J: TRBJ2-5
DNA: TGCAGCGTTGAGCCCGGGAGTGAGGAGACCCAGTACTTC
CDR3: CSVEPGSEETQYF

size: few
D: .
V: TRBV7-2
J: TRBJ1-2
DNA: TGTGCCAGCAGCTTAGCAGGCGGACGCGGCTACACCTTC
CDR3: CASSLAGGRGYTF

size: few
D: .
V: TRBV7-9
J: TRBJ2-5
DNA: TGTGCCAGCAGCGAACAAGAGGGGGTTCAAGAGACCCAGTACTTC
CDR3: CASSEQEGVQETQYF

size: few
D: TRBD2
V: TRBV6-2/TRBV6-3
J: TRBJ2-5
DNA: TGTGCCAGCAGTCCGGGGACTAGCGGGAAGAAAGAGACCCAGTACTTC
CDR3: CASSPGTSGKKETQYF

size: .
D: .
V: TRBV12-3/TRBV12-4
J: TRBJ1-4
DNA: TGTGCCAGCAGCCGCGTCACGGGGGGAATGAAAAAACTGTTTTTT
CDR3: CASSRVTGGMKKLFF

size: once
D: TRBD1
V: TRBV5-1
J: TRBJ1-2
DNA: TGCGCCAGCAGCATTGACAGGGTAGATGGCTACACCTTC
CDR3: CASSIDRVDGYTF

size: .
D: TRBD2
V: TRBV4-2
J: TRBJ2-1
DNA: TGTGCCAGCAGCCCCCGACTAGCGGGGGGGAGCAATGAGCAGTTCTTC
CDR3: CASSPRLAGGSNEQFF

size: few
D: TRBD1
V: TRBV6-2/TRBV6-3
J: TRBJ1-2
DNA: TGTGCCAGCAGCCATCGGGACAGCATCTATGGCTACACCTTC
CDR3: CASSHRDSIYGYTF

size: .
D: .
V: TRBV30
J: TRBJ1-5
DNA: TGTGCCTGGAGCCAGGGGTATCAGCCCCAGCATTTT
CDR3: CAWSQGYQPQHF

size: .
D: TRBD1
V: TRBV12-3/TRBV12-4
J: TRBJ2-2
DNA: TGTGCCAGCAGAAAGACAGGGGGCGACACCGGGGAGCTGTTTTTT
CDR3: CASRKTGGDTGELFF

size: few
D: .
V: TRBV20-1
J: TRBJ1-5
DNA: TGCAGTGCTAGGCCCCCAGGGGACGGTCAGCCCCAGCATTTT
CDR3: CSARPPGDGQPQHF

size: many
D: TRBD1
V: TRBV12-3/TRBV12-4
J: TRBJ2-2
DNA: TGTGCCAGCAGCCCACGGACAGGGGGCTTTGCCGGGGAGCTGTTTTTT
CDR3: CASSPRTGGFAGELFF

size: few
D: TRBD1
V: TRBV7-9
J: TRBJ1-5
DNA: TGTGCCAGCAGCAAAGGACAGGGGAATAGCAATCAGCCCCAGCATTTT
CDR3: CASSKGQGNSNQPQHF

size: .
D: TRBD2
V: TRBV20-1
J: TRBJ2-7
DNA: TGCAGTGCTAGGTTAGCGGGAGCACAGGAGCAGTACTTC
CDR3: CSARLAGAQEQYF

size: .
D: TRBD1
V: TRBV7-9
J: TRBJ2-1
DNA: TGTGCCAGCAGCCTGGGGACAGGGGGCCAGCAGTTCTTC
CDR3: CASSLGTGGQQFF

size: .
D: .
V: TRBV7-9
J: TRBJ1-2
DNA: TGTGCCAGCAGCCTTTGGGGGGGGCCGGATGGCTACACCTTC
CDR3: CASSLWGGPDGYTF

size: .
D: .
V: TRBV28
J: TRBJ2-4
DNA: TGTGCCAGCAGTTTTCGGCCCGGGAAAAACATTCAGTACTTC
CDR3: CASSFRPGKNIQYF

size: .
D: .
V: TRBV5-1
J: TRBJ1-2
DNA: TGCGCCAGCAGCTTGTTGGACACAAACTATGGCTACACCTTC
CDR3: CASSLLDTNYGYTF

size: many
D: .
V: TRBV5-1
J: TRBJ1-4
DNA: TGCGCCAGCAGTGGGGGCCCTAATGAAAAACTGTTTTTT
CDR3: CASSGGPNEKLFF

size: many
D: .
V: TRBV6-2/TRBV6-3
J: TRBJ2-3
DNA: TGTGCCAGTCTCCAGGCCAGCACAGATACGCAGTATTTT
CDR3: CASLQASTDTQYF

size: many
D: TRBD2
V: TRBV29-1
J: TRBJ2-3
DNA: TGCAGCGCGACTAGCGGGACAAGCGGGGGTACGCAGTATTTT
CDR3: CSATSGTSGGTQYF

size: .
D: .
V: TRBV20-1
J: TRBJ2-7
DNA: TGCAGTGCTAGACGCGACAGGCCGTACTCCTACGAGCAGTACTTC
CDR3: CSARRDRPYSYEQYF